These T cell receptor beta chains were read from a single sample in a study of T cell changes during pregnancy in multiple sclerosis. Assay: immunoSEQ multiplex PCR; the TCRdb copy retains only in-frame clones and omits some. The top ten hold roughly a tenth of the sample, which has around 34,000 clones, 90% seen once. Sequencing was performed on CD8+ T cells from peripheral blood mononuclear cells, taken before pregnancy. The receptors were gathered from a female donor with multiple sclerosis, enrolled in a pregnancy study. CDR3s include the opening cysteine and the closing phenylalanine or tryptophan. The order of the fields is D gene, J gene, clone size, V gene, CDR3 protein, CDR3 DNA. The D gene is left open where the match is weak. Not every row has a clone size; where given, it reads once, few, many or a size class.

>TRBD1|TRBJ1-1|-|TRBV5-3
CARSSGQGRTEAFF
TGTGCCAGAAGCTCCGGACAGGGGAGGACTGAAGCTTTCTTT
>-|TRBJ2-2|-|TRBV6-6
CASERDTGELFF
TGTGCCAGCGAACGGGACACCGGGGAGCTGTTTTTT
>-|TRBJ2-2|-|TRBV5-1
CASSLARNTGELFF
TGCGCCAGCAGCTTGGCCCGGAACACCGGGGAGCTGTTTTTT
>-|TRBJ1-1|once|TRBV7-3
CASSLGQGYTEAFF
TGTGCCAGCAGCTTAGGCCAGGGTTACACTGAAGCTTTCTTT
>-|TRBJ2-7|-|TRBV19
CASSSGLADYEQYF
TGTGCCAGTAGCTCAGGTTTAGCGGACTACGAGCAGTACTTC
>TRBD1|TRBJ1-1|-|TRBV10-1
CASSPGTGVFMNTEAFF
TGCGCCAGCAGCCCCGGGACAGGGGTCTTTATGAACACTGAAGCTTTCTTT
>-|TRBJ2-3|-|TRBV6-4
CASSDAVTDTQYF
TGTGCCAGCAGTGACGCGGTCACAGATACGCAGTATTTT
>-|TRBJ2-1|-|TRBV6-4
CASSRDISSYNEQFF
TGTGCCAGCAGTCGGGACATCAGTTCCTACAATGAGCAGTTCTTC
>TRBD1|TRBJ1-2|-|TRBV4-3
CASSEDRGSGGGYTF
TGCGCCAGCAGCGAAGACAGGGGCTCAGGTGGGGGCTACACCTTC
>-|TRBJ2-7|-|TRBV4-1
CASSQEGGTGAYEQYF
TGCGCCAGCAGCCAGGAGGGAGGGACAGGTGCCTACGAGCAGTACTTC
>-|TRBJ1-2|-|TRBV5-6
CASSLWGDRGYTF
TGTGCCAGCAGCTTGTGGGGGGATCGCGGCTACACCTTC
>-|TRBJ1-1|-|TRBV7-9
CASSSPEKLNTEAFF
TGTGCCAGCAGCTCGCCTGAGAAACTGAACACTGAAGCTTTCTTT
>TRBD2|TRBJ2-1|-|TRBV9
CASSVGTSGVGAYNEQFF
TGTGCCAGCAGCGTCGGGACTAGCGGGGTAGGGGCCTACAATGAGCAGTTCTTC
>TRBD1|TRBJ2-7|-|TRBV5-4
CASSLEQGPAREQYF
TGTGCCAGCAGCTTGGAACAGGGGCCGGCGAGAGAGCAGTACTTC
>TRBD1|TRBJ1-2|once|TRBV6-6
CASTPTRTGPSWGYTF
TGTGCCAGCACCCCCACCCGGACAGGGCCAAGCTGGGGCTACACCTTC
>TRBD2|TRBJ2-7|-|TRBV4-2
CASSQELASSGGYEQYF
TGTGCCAGCAGCCAAGAGTTGGCATCTAGCGGGGGGTACGAGCAGTACTTC
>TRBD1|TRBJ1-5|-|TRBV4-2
CASSPRLGQVSNQPQHF
TGTGCCAGCAGCCCCCGACTCGGACAGGTCAGCAATCAGCCCCAGCATTTT
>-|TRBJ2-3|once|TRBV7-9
CASSLIQTDTQYF
TGTGCCAGCAGCTTAATCCAGACAGATACGCAGTATTTT
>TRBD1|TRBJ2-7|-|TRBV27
CASSSTGNNEQYF
TGTGCCAGCAGTTCGACAGGGAACAACGAGCAGTACTTC
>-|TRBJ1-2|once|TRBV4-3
CASSQDRGGASGYTF
TGCGCCAGCAGCCAAGATCGGGGGGGAGCAAGTGGCTACACCTTC
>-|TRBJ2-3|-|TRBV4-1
CASSQQQVADTQYF
TGCGCCAGCAGCCAGCAACAGGTGGCAGATACGCAGTATTTT
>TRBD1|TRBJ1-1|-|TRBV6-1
CASSEGTGSSEAFF
TGTGCCAGCAGTGAAGGGACAGGGAGCTCTGAAGCTTTCTTT
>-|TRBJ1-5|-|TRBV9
CASSVEGGQWGNQPQHF
TGTGCCAGCAGCGTAGAGGGAGGGCAGTGGGGGAATCAGCCCCAGCATTTT
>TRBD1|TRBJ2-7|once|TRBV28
CASSRDRYYEQYF
TGTGCCAGCAGCCGGGACAGGTACTACGAGCAGTACTTC
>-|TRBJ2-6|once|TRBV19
CASSIPREGRSGANVLTF
TGTGCCAGTAGTATACCCCGGGAAGGGCGCTCTGGGGCCAACGTCCTGACTTTC
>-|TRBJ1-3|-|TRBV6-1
CASSEGAGSGNTIYF
TGTGCCAGCAGTGAAGGGGCAGGGTCTGGAAACACCATATATTTT
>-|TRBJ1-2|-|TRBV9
CASSVGSSGRGGYTF
TGTGCCAGCAGCGTAGGGTCATCTGGGCGGGGTGGCTACACCTTC
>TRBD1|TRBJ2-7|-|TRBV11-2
CASSLGTGYEQYF
TGTGCCAGCAGCTTAGGGACAGGCTACGAGCAGTACTTC
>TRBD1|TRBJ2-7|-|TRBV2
CASSELGTEYEQYF
TGTGCCAGCAGTGAACTGGGGACAGAATACGAGCAGTACTTC
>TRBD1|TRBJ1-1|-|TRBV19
CASSFGTGPEAFF
TGTGCCAGTAGTTTTGGGACAGGACCTGAAGCTTTCTTT
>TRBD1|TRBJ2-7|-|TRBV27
CASSLGHPGQGPYEQYF
TGTGCCAGCAGTTTAGGGCACCCGGGACAGGGACCCTACGAGCAGTACTTC
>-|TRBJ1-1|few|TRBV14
CASSQMGAVNTEAFF
TGTGCCAGCAGCCAAATGGGGGCGGTTAACACTGAAGCTTTCTTT
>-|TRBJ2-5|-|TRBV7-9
CASSTKMDILETQYF
TGTGCCAGCAGCACAAAAATGGACATTCTGGAGACCCAGTACTTC
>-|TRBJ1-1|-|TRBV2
CASSLLSTGKGTEAFF
TGTGCCAGCAGCCTTCTATCAACAGGGAAAGGCACTGAAGCTTTCTTT
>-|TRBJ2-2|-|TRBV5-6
CASSLSEAGELFF
TGTGCCAGCAGCTTGTCAGAAGCCGGGGAGCTGTTTTTT
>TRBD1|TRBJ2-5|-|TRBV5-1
CASRRDRGGKTQYF
TGCGCCAGCCGACGGGACAGGGGGGGGAAGACCCAGTACTTC
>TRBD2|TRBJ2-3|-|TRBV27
CASSLSIVSGGLTDTQYF
TGTGCCAGCAGTTTATCGATTGTTTCGGGAGGGTTGACAGATACGCAGTATTTT
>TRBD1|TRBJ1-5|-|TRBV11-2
CASSTDAGGGQPQHF
TGTGCCAGCAGCACCGACGCAGGGGGCGGCCAGCCCCAGCATTTT
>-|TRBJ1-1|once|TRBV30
CAWSVPGGLTEAFF
TGTGCCTGGAGTGTACCGGGGGGCCTCACTGAAGCTTTCTTT
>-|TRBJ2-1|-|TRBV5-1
CASSFSDRSHYNEQFF
TGCGCCAGCAGCTTCTCGGACAGATCTCACTACAATGAGCAGTTCTTC
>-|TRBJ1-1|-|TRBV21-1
CASSKDTRENTEAFF
TGTGCCAGCAGCAAAGACACGCGGGAAAACACTGAAGCTTTCTTT
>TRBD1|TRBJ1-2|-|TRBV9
CASSVDQGARGYTF
TGTGCCAGCAGCGTAGACCAGGGGGCACGGGGCTACACCTTC
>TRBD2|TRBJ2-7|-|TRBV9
CASSVGSGGSYEQYF
TGTGCCAGCAGCGTCGGGTCGGGAGGGTCCTACGAGCAGTACTTC
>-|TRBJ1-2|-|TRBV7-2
CASSVGVGVANGYTF
TGTGCCAGCAGCGTAGGGGTCGGGGTAGCAAATGGCTACACCTTC
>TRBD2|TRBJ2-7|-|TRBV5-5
CASNLAPAGDYEQYF
TGTGCCAGCAACTTGGCCCCAGCGGGGGATTACGAGCAGTACTTC
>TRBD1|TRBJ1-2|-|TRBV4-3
CASSPGTGDYGYTF
TGCGCCAGCAGCCCCGGGACAGGGGACTATGGCTACACCTTC
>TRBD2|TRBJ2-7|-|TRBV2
CASREGTSGSHEQYF
TGTGCCAGCAGAGAAGGGACTAGCGGGAGCCACGAGCAGTACTTC
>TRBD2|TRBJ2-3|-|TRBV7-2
CASSLERAGEDTQYF
TGTGCCAGCAGCTTAGAGCGAGCGGGGGAGGATACGCAGTATTTT
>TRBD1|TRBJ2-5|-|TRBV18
CASSPRDSKETQYF
TGTGCCAGCTCACCAAGGGACAGTAAAGAGACCCAGTACTTC
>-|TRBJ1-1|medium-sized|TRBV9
CASSVDGDMNTEAFF
TGTGCCAGCAGCGTAGATGGGGACATGAACACTGAAGCTTTCTTT
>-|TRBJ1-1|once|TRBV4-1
CASSQGDMNTEAFF
TGCGCCAGCAGCCAAGGGGACATGAACACTGAAGCTTTCTTT
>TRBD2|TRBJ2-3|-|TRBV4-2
CASSQESAGGPTDTQYF
TGTGCCAGCAGCCAAGAGAGCGCGGGGGGGCCGACAGATACGCAGTATTTT
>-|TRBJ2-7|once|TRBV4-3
CASSQESVSYEQYF
TGCGCCAGCAGCCAAGAGTCGGTATCCTACGAGCAGTACTTC
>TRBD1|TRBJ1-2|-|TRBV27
CASNRGPTGGLYGYTF
TGTGCCAGCAACAGGGGGCCTACAGGGGGACTCTATGGCTACACCTTC